One and the same sample provided the 23 T cell receptor beta chains below, sequenced in a study of Graves' ophthalmopathy and Graves' hyperthyroidism. Beta-chain TCR CDR3 regions were amplified from RNA transcripts. First-round RT-PCR with HTBI primers preceded a second-round multiplex PCR. TCRdb itself ran the multiplex PCR reads through MiXCR, one entry per CDR3 protein. The sample includes 150,000 to 200,000 distinct CDR3 sequences, under 45% seen only once; the top ten take over 7%. Sequenced: peripheral blood. The origin of the receptors is a man under 40 with Graves' ophthalmopathy.

CDR3 sequence (DNA): TGTGCCAGCAGTGAACAGTCGGACACTGAAGCTTTCTTT. It specifies CASSEQSDTEAFF. This chain connects TRBV6-1 to TRBJ1-1; D gene uncertain. Trimming pared 2 bases from V and 3 bases from J, leaving 7 bases between. The CDR3 runs to 13 residues. Germline CDR1 reads MNHNS; CDR2 reads SASEGT.

This clonotype was counted many times. The chain combines TRBV25-1 with TRBJ2-7; D possibly corresponds to TRBD2 (5 bases). Trimming pared 4 bases from V and 5 bases from J, leaving 9 bases between. Germline CDR1 reads MGHDK; CDR2 reads SYGVNS. The CDR3 consists of 12 residues. The CDR3 bases are TGTGCCAGCAGTGGAGGGTCGCACGAGCAGTACTTC. Translating gives CASSGGSHEQYF.

This clonotype has a count of ten or more. The chain couples TRBV28 to TRBJ1-2, with 12 bases that match TRBD1. Germline assignment: CDR1 MDHEN and CDR2 SYDVKM. Trimming cost V 4 bases and J 7 bases; bases outside gene matches: 22. This CDR3 has 20 amino acids. Written as DNA, the CDR3 is TGTGCCAGCAGTTCGGCGGGACAGGGGGCGTCGGGGGCCGGGTGGGCTGGCTACACCTTC. The encoded protein is CASSSAGQGASGAGWAGYTF.

This chain links TRBV2 with TRBJ2-7; D perhaps matches TRBD1 (6 bases). Germline CDR1 reads SNHLY; CDR2 reads FYNNEI. With 5 bases removed from V and 3 bases from J, the gap between germline ends came to 20 bases. CDR3 size: 16 residues. CDR3 amino acids: CASSFRGWGPHYEQYF. Here the CDR3 DNA reads TGTGCCAGCAGTTTCCGAGGTTGGGGGCCCCACTACGAGCAGTACTTC.

This clonotype was detected ten times or more. V is TRBV12-3 or TRBV12-4 and J is TRBJ1-2; D is possibly TRBD1 (6 bases). The CDR3 contains 14 residues. Trimming shortened V by 6 bases and J by 3 bases, and 14 bases separated the two germline ends. In nucleotides, the CDR3 is TGTGCCAGCAGCAACAGGGCCCTCTACTATGGCTACACCTTC. It translates to CASSNRALYYGYTF.

This clonotype was seen a handful of times. J is TRBJ2-3 and V is TRBV6-1, with D possibly matching TRBD1 (6 bases). V was cut by 5 bases and J by 1 base, with 10 bases left in between. Germline V gives CDR1 MNHNS, CDR2 SASEGT. This CDR3 is built from 14 residues. The CDR3, as DNA: TGTGCCAGCAGTCAGGGGATAGGCACAGATACGCAGTATTTT. This translates into CASSQGIGTDTQYF.

This clonotype was picked up many times. The V and J genes are TRBV6-5 and TRBJ1-6; possibly TRBD1 for D (5 bases). Germline lookup yields CDR1 MNHEY and CDR2 SVGAGI. Trimming cost V 6 bases and J 7 bases, with 13 bases left between them. This CDR3 contains 14 residues. CDR3 nucleotide sequence: TGTGCCAGCAGCCCGGGACGGAAGAATTCACCCCTCCACTTT. This translates into CASSPGRKNSPLHF.

A word on this clonotype: A junction end diverges from the germline sequence, so it may reflect a read error. This chain uses TRBV6-2 or TRBV6-3 with TRBJ1-2; the D gene is possibly TRBD1 (5 bases). Germline V gene data show CDR1 as MNHEY and CDR2 as SVGEGT. The CDR3 totals 13 residues. CDR3 in DNA: TGTGCCAGCAGTTACCGACAGACCTATGGCCACACCTTC. Translating it yields CASSYRQTYGHTF.

This clonotype was recorded at least ten times. The chain recombines TRBV7-2 with TRBJ1-1; TRBD1 might be the D (6 bases). V was cut by 5 bases and J by 4 bases, with 17 bases left in between. CDR1 and CDR2 from the germline V gene are SGHTA and FQGNSA. The CDR3 covers 15 residues. CDR3 loop: CASSAQTGGGTEAFF. The CDR3 bases are TGTGCCAGCAGCGCGCAGACAGGTGGGGGCACTGAAGCTTTCTTT.

This clonotype was detected many times. The V and J genes are TRBV7-9 and TRBJ1-1, with no clear D. The CDR3 sequence is 16 residues long. Germline lookup yields CDR1 SEHNR and CDR2 FQNEAQ (reference sequence). The V end lost 5 bases, the J end lost 2 bases, and 18 bases lay between the germline ends. CDR3 bases: TGTGCCAGCAGCCCCTTACATCAGGCAGCAAACACTGAAGCTTTCTTT. Its protein product is CASSPLHQAANTEAFF. The variable domain in full, completed from reference TRBV7-9 and TRBJ1-1, reads DTGVSQNPRHKITKRGQNVTFRCDPISEHNRLYWYRQTLGQGPEFLTYFQNEAQLEKSRLLSDRFSAERPKGSFSTLEIQRTEQGDSAMYLCASSPLHQAANTEAFFGQGTRLTVV.

In DNA form, the CDR3 reads TGTGCCAGCAGCGATCTGAAGCCCTACGAGCAGTACTTC. Its protein product is CASSDLKPYEQYF. V and J are TRBV7-2 and TRBJ2-7; D is unresolved. CDR1 is SGHTA, CDR2 FQGNSA, per germline. This CDR3 spans 13 amino acids. The V and J ends lost 5 bases and 2 bases respectively, with 10 bases between them.

The chain links TRBV6-1 to TRBJ2-5; a weak D match, TRBD1 (6 bases). Looked up from germline, CDR1 is MNHNS and CDR2 is SASEGT. V lost 5 bases and J lost 1, with 20 bases in between. This CDR3 has 17 residues. CDR3 sequence: CASSTGGQGLLQETQYF. DNA for the CDR3: TGTGCCAGCAGTACAGGAGGCCAGGGGTTGCTCCAAGAGACCCAGTACTTC.

The rearrangement links TRBV6-2 or TRBV6-3 to TRBJ2-7; 8 nucleotides align to TRBD2. The germline V gene has CDR1 MNHEY and CDR2 SVGEGT. This CDR3 is 18 amino acids long. Germline trimming cut 3 bases from V and 1 base from J; bases unmatched to any gene: 14. The CDR3 sequence is CASSYYRGAGETSYEQYF. CDR3 in DNA: TGTGCCAGCAGTTATTACCGTGGAGCGGGAGAAACGTCCTACGAGCAGTACTTC.

This clonotype has a count of ten or more. The gene calls are TRBV6-5 and TRBJ1-1; no definite D call. The CDR3 sequence is 14 residues long. Trimming removed 5 bases from V and 1 base from J, with 11 bases in between. Germline-derived CDR1 and CDR2 are MNHEY and SVGAGI. The CDR3 DNA reads TGTGCCAGCAGTCCCGTGCAGGCGAACACTGAAGCTTTCTTT. Its protein is CASSPVQANTEAFF.

The chain uses TRBV6-2 or TRBV6-3 and TRBJ1-5; 8 nucleotides line up with TRBD1. The trim removed 0 bases at V and 7 bases at J, leaving 11 bases unmatched. The CDR3 consists of 17 residues. The germline gives CDR1 MNHEY, CDR2 SVGEGT. CDR3 sequence: CASSYSPGQGPYQPQHF. The CDR3 nucleotides are TGTGCCAGCAGTTACTCGCCCGGACAGGGACCTTACCAGCCCCAGCATTTT.

This clonotype was detected many times. The chain employs TRBV2 and TRBJ2-2; 12 bases fit TRBD2. This CDR3 has 16 amino acids. The germline gives CDR1 SNHLY, CDR2 FYNNEI. The V segment lost 7 bases and the J segment 0 bases; nucleotides outside the gene matches: 3. CDR3 sequence: CASNPSGRANTGELFF. The CDR3 bases are TGTGCCAGCAACCCTAGCGGGAGGGCGAACACCGGGGAGCTGTTTTTT.

This clonotype was recorded many times. This rearrangement joins TRBV12-3 or TRBV12-4 to TRBJ1-1, with a possible D match to TRBD1 (5 bases). V dropped 6 bases and J dropped 0 bases, with 11 bases sitting between them. The CDR3 runs 14 residues. CDR3 residues: CASRSGDLNTEAFF. Written as DNA, the CDR3 is TGTGCCAGCAGGTCGGGGGACCTGAACACTGAAGCTTTCTTT.

This chain links TRBV19 with TRBJ1-5; no definite D call. V was pared by 1 base and J by 6 bases, with 19 bases between. The CDR3 is made up of 17 amino acids. Germline V gene sequence: CDR1 LNHDA, CDR2 SQIVND (reference sequence). CDR3 DNA: TGTGCCAGTAGTATAGGGGCCCCGGACCTGTCCGGTCAGCCCCAGCATTTT. Its protein product is CASSIGAPDLSGQPQHF.

This clonotype was counted many times. The rearrangement joins TRBV9 to TRBJ2-5, with D uncertain. Germline-derived CDR1 and CDR2 are SGDLS and YYNGEE. This CDR3 has 13 residues. V was cut by 3 bases and J by 0 bases, with 6 bases left in between. CDR3 DNA: TGTGCCAGCAGCGCGCCCAACCAAGAGACCCAGTACTTC. Amino acids: CASSAPNQETQYF.

There are many counts of this clonotype. The chain carries TRBV30 and TRBJ1-2; TRBD1 agrees at 9 bases. Germline V lookup: CDR1 GTSNPN, CDR2 SVGIG (reference sequence). With 3 bases clipped from V and 0 bases from J, the junction kept 2 bases outside the gene matches. There are 14 residues in the CDR3. In DNA, the CDR3 is TGTGCCTGGAGAAGACAGGGGGCTAACTATGGCTACACCTTC. Protein product: CAWRRQGANYGYTF.

The V call is TRBV12-3 or TRBV12-4, the J call TRBJ1-2; D is ambiguous. V lost 6 bases to trimming and J lost 8 bases, with 4 bases between them. CDR3 size: 9 residues. The CDR3 nucleotides read TGTGCCAGCAGCGAAGGCTACACCTTC. Protein product: CASSEGYTF.

This clonotype was seen just once. The chain couples TRBV7-9 to TRBJ2-5; the D gene is possibly TRBD2 (6 bases). The CDR3 runs to 13 residues. V lost 3 bases and J 4 bases, leaving 9 bases between the germline ends. Looked up from germline, CDR1 is SEHNR and CDR2 is FQNEAQ (reference sequence). The CDR3 sequence: CASSFGGSETQYF. The CDR3 bases are TGTGCCAGCAGCTTCGGAGGGTCAGAGACCCAGTACTTC.

The V gene is TRBV12-3 or TRBV12-4, the J gene TRBJ1-2; TRBD1 might be the D (5 bases). This CDR3 has 13 residues. The V gene lost 6 bases and the J gene lost 4 bases, with 12 bases spanning the gap. The CDR3, as DNA: TGTGCCAGCAGACCTCGGGACGGCTATGGCTACACCTTC. Translated, it gives CASRPRDGYGYTF.